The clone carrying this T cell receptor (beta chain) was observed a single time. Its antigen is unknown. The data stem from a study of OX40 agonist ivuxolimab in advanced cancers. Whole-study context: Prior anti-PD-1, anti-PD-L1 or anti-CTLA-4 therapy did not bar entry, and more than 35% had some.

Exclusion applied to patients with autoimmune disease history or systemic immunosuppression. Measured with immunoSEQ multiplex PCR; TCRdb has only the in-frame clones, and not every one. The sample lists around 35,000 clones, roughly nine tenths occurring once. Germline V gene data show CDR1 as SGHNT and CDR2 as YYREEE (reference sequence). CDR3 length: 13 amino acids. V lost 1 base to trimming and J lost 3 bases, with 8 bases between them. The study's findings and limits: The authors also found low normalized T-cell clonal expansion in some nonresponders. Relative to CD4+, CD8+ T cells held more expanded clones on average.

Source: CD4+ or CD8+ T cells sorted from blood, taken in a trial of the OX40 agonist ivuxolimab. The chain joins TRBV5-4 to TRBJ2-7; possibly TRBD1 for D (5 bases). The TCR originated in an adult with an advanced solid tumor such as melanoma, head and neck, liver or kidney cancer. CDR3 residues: CASSLQGYYEQYF. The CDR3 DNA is TGTGCCAGCAGCTTGCAGGGATACTACGAGCAGTACTTC.